Shown below are 24 T cell receptor beta chains from a single sample sequenced in a study of beta chain features in type 1 diabetes. The whole isolated RNA underwent reverse transcription, so sequencing captured expressed TCRB transcripts. Only in-frame clones appear in the TCRdb table, and some are missing; sequencing was by immunoSEQ multiplex PCR. In the table there are 900,000 or so clones, roughly a sixth of which are singletons. Material: naive CD4+ T cells from blood. All receptors come from a woman between 18 and 30 years old in good health.

This clone appeared a few times. J is TRBJ2-1 and V is TRBV4-1; no firm D call. The V gene lost 0 bases and the J gene lost 5 bases, with 8 bases spanning the gap. This CDR3 contains 14 residues. Germline loops: CDR1 MGHRA, CDR2 YSYEKL. This CDR3 is CASSQDPTDNEQFF. In nucleotides, the CDR3 is TGCGCCAGCAGCCAAGACCCTACCGACAATGAGCAGTTCTTC.

The table lists this clone with many counts. The chain links TRBV11-2 to TRBJ2-1; possibly TRBD2 for D (5 bases). The CDR3 sequence is 11 residues long. CDR1 SGHAT and CDR2 FQNNGV come from the germline V gene. V lost 5 bases to trimming and J lost 12 bases, with 11 bases between them. The CDR3 coding sequence is TGTGCCAGCAGCCCCGGGGTGGGGCAGTTCTTC. It codes for CASSPGVGQFF. Together with reference TRBV11-2 and TRBJ2-1, the CDR3 gives the full variable domain: EAGVAQSPRYKIIEKRQSVAFWCNPISGHATLYWYQQILGQGPKLLIQFQNNGVVDDSQLPKDRFSAERLKGVDSTLKIQPAKLEDSAVYLCASSPGVGQFFGPGTRLTVL.

This clone showed up just a few times. The chain carries TRBV6-5 and TRBJ2-7; D is perhaps TRBD1 or TRBD2 (5 bases each). The germline V gene encodes CDR1 MNHEY and CDR2 SVGAGI. The germline V and J ends were trimmed by 4 bases and 2 bases, with 15 bases remaining between them. The CDR3 runs 15 residues. The CDR3 loop is CASSSHPGQTYEQYF. CDR3 nucleotides: TGTGCCAGCAGTTCCCACCCGGGGCAGACCTACGAGCAGTACTTC.

This clone has just a few counts. In DNA form, the CDR3 reads TGTGCCAGCAGTTACTCGGTAGCGTTGAACACCGGGGAGCTGTTTTTT. It specifies CASSYSVALNTGELFF. The V gene is TRBV6-5, the J gene TRBJ2-2, with a tentative D call TRBD2 (5 bases). Germline V gives CDR1 MNHEY, CDR2 SVGAGI. The CDR3 covers 16 residues. Trimming took off 0 bases at V and 1 base at J, with 9 bases between the two ends.

Details on this clone: Other DNA sequences in this sample translate to the same CDR3. The gene calls are TRBV7-2 and TRBJ2-5, with a tentative D call TRBD2 (5 bases). V dropped 3 bases and J dropped 5 bases, with 7 bases sitting between them. CDR3 length: 12 residues. Germline CDR1 and CDR2: SGHTA and FQGNSA. CDR3 sequence: CASSFREETQYF. Here the CDR3 DNA reads TGTGCCAGCAGCTTTAGGGAGGAGACCCAGTACTTC.

The rearrangement uses TRBV7-9 and TRBJ2-1; 10 positions agree with TRBD1. V trimming: 5 bases; J trimming: 1 base; junction bases outside the gene matches: 2. The CDR3 is 15 residues long. Germline CDR1 SEHNR, CDR2 FQNEAQ (reference sequence). The CDR3 nucleotides read TGTGCCAGCAGCCCGGGACAGGGGTCCTACAATGAGCAGTTCTTC. The encoded protein is CASSPGQGSYNEQFF. Variable domain in full (rest from reference TRBV7-9 and TRBJ2-1): DTGVSQNPRHKITKRGQNVTFRCDPISEHNRLYWYRQTLGQGPEFLTYFQNEAQLEKSRLLSDRFSAERPKGSFSTLEIQRTEQGDSAMYLCASSPGQGSYNEQFFGPGTRLTVL.

The chain recombines TRBV18 with TRBJ2-7, with D possibly TRBD1 on 5 matching bases. Trimming stripped 2 bases from V and 5 bases from J, with 10 bases between. Germline CDR1 KGHSH, CDR2 LQKENI. The CDR3 loop spans 13 amino acids. CDR3 nucleotides: TGTGCCAGCTCACCATTGTCCAGGGACGAGCAGTACTTC. It is translated as CASSPLSRDEQYF.

The CDR3 region has the DNA TGCGCCAGCAGCTTAAGTCCGGGACAGGGCGTAAATGAGCAGTTCTTC. Residues: CASSLSPGQGVNEQFF. V is TRBV5-1 and J is TRBJ2-1; 9 nucleotides match TRBD1. The CDR3 loop spans 16 amino acids. V lost 2 bases to trimming and J lost 7 bases; unmatched junction nucleotides: 10. Germline CDR1 reads SGHRS; CDR2 reads YFSETQ. The entire variable domain, with the rest obtained from reference TRBV5-1 and TRBJ2-1, is as follows: KAGVTQTPRYLIKTRGQQVTLSCSPISGHRSVSWYQQTPGQGLQFLFEYFSETQRNKGNFPGRFSGRQFSNSRSEMNVSTLELGDSALYLCASSLSPGQGVNEQFFGPGTRLTVL.

The chain recombines TRBV28 with TRBJ2-1, with D possibly matching TRBD2 (5 bases). CDR3 length equals 14 residues. From germline, CDR1 is MDHEN and CDR2 SYDVKM. Trimming cost V 7 bases and J 1 base, with 11 bases left between them. The CDR3 DNA sequence: TGTGCCAGCACCTCGGACTTATCCTACAATGAGCAGTTCTTC. It encodes CASTSDLSYNEQFF.

This chain joins TRBV9 and TRBJ1-4; the D is unclear. There are 15 residues in the CDR3. V lost 0 bases to trimming and J lost 1 base, with 7 bases between them. CDR1 SGDLS and CDR2 YYNGEE come from the germline V gene. CDR3 amino acids: CASSVGARTNEKLFF. As DNA, the CDR3 is TGTGCCAGCAGCGTAGGGGCCAGAACTAATGAAAAACTGTTTTTT.

Only a few counts were recorded for this clone. This chain links TRBV20-1 with TRBJ1-2; D remains unclear. The CDR3 sequence is 11 residues long. Germline values: CDR1 DFQATT, CDR2 SNEGSKA (reference sequence). V lost 5 bases and J lost 8, with 12 bases in between. Here the CDR3 reads CSAQSFEGYTF. In DNA form, the CDR3 reads TGCAGTGCTCAGAGCTTCGAGGGCTACACCTTC.

V usage is TRBV28 and J usage is TRBJ2-7; the D gene could be TRBD1 or TRBD2 (6 bases each). The CDR3 is 14 residues long. Germline CDR1 reads MDHEN; CDR2 reads SYDVKM. Between the trimmed V and J ends, which lost 5 bases and 4 bases, there was a span of 15 bases. CDR3 region: CASSMRGAGYEQYF. In DNA form, the CDR3 reads TGTGCCAGCAGTATGAGGGGGGCTGGATACGAGCAGTACTTC.

This clone was observed a few times. This chain uses TRBV28 with TRBJ2-1; tentative D call: TRBD2 (7 bases). CDR1 MDHEN and CDR2 SYDVKM come from the germline V gene. V was trimmed by 7 bases and J by 5 bases, leaving 18 bases between them. The CDR3 is made up of 15 amino acids. The CDR3 region is CASTSPGGPDNEQFF. CDR3 in DNA: TGTGCCAGCACGTCTCCCGGGGGGCCGGACAATGAGCAGTTCTTC.

V usage is TRBV7-6 and J usage is TRBJ2-7; D perhaps matches TRBD2 (7 bases). The germline V and J ends were trimmed by 0 bases and 4 bases, with 10 bases remaining between them. The CDR3 extends over 14 amino acids. Per germline, CDR1 SGHVS and CDR2 FNYEAQ. In nucleotides, the CDR3 is TGTGCCAGCAGCTTAGCGGCGGGGGCGTACGAGCAGTACTTC. Its translation is CASSLAAGAYEQYF. Variable domain in full (rest from reference TRBV7-6 and TRBJ2-7): GAGVSQSPRYKVTKRGQDVALRCDPISGHVSLYWYRQALGQGPEFLTYFNYEAQQDKSGLPNDRFSAERPEGSISTLTIQRTEQRDSAMYRCASSLAAGAYEQYFGPGTRLTVT.

There are many counts of this clone. Other nucleotide sequences in the sample specify the same CDR3. V and J are TRBV7-9 and TRBJ1-5, with D tentatively TRBD1 (6 bases). Germline-derived CDR1 and CDR2 are SEHNR and FQNEAQ (reference sequence). With 5 bases removed from V and 4 bases from J, the gap between germline ends came to 9 bases. The CDR3 length is 13 residues. The CDR3 nucleotides are TGTGCCAGCAGCCTACAGGGTAATCAGCCCCAGCATTTT. It translates to CASSLQGNQPQHF.

This clone showed up just a few times. The chain employs TRBV29-1 and TRBJ1-1; possible D gene TRBD1, 5 bases. Germline V CDR1 and CDR2: SQVTM, ANQGSEA. This CDR3 spans 13 amino acids. Trimming took off 6 bases at V and 1 base at J, with 12 bases between the two ends. The CDR3: CSVGRGANTEAFF. In DNA form, the CDR3 reads TGCAGCGTGGGGCGCGGGGCGAACACTGAAGCTTTCTTT.

The chain joins TRBV28 to TRBJ2-1; TRBD2 matches at 9 bases. Trimming cost V 7 bases and J 7 bases; bases outside gene matches: 14. CDR3 size: 16 residues. Per germline, CDR1 MDHEN and CDR2 SYDVKM. CDR3 in DNA: TGTGCCAGCATTCCCCCAGGCGGGAGGGCCCAGAATGAGCAGTTCTTC. It is translated as CASIPPGGRAQNEQFF.

This sequence joins TRBV7-3 and TRBJ2-5; a possible D gene is TRBD1 (7 bases). V lost 1 base and J lost 5, with 14 bases in between. In germline, CDR1 is SGHTA, CDR2 FQGTGA. The CDR3 is 15 residues long. Here the CDR3 DNA reads TGTGCCAGCAGCTTAATTTCAGGGGGGCAGGAGACCCAGTACTTC. Amino acids: CASSLISGGQETQYF. Full variable domain (outside the CDR3, taken from reference TRBV7-3 and TRBJ2-5): GAGVSQTPSNKVTEKGKYVELRCDPISGHTALYWYRQSLGQGPEFLIYFQGTGAADDSGLPNDRFFAVRPEGSVSTLKIQRTERGDSAVYLCASSLISGGQETQYFGPGTRLLVL.

This clone came up a few times. V and J are TRBV4-3 and TRBJ1-3; no firm D call. This CDR3 has 15 amino acids. The V gene's germline CDR1 is LGHNA and CDR2 YSLEER. V was cut by 0 bases and J by 0 bases, with 6 bases left in between. In DNA, the CDR3 is TGCGCCAGCAGCCAAGATTATGCCTCTGGAAACACCATATATTTT. Its translation: CASSQDYASGNTIYF.

This chain uses TRBV4-3 with TRBJ2-6, with TRBD1 as a possible D gene (6 bases). Trimming pared 1 base from V and 0 bases from J, leaving 16 bases between. The germline gives CDR1 LGHNA, CDR2 YSLEER. The CDR3 extends over 19 amino acids. Here the CDR3 DNA reads TGCGCCAGCAGCCAAGTACCCACAGGGCCGAGCTCTGGGGCCAACGTCCTGACTTTC. Residues: CASSQVPTGPSSGANVLTF.

The J gene is TRBJ2-3, the V gene TRBV9; a weak D match, TRBD2 (5 bases). Trimming removed 5 bases at V and 8 bases at J, with 18 bases between. The CDR3 has 14 residues. Germline values: CDR1 SGDLS, CDR2 YYNGEE. The CDR3 protein is CASSAAPSGGTQYF. CDR3 coding DNA: TGTGCCAGCAGTGCGGCCCCGAGCGGCGGTACGCAGTATTTT.

This chain connects TRBV4-1 to TRBJ2-7; D perhaps matches TRBD1 (5 bases). The germline V gene has CDR1 MGHRA and CDR2 YSYEKL. The CDR3 has 15 amino acids. Between the trimmed V and J ends, which lost 0 bases and 3 bases, there was a span of 12 bases. The CDR3 loop is CASSQETTEYYEQYF. DNA of the CDR3: TGCGCCAGCAGCCAAGAGACGACAGAATACTACGAGCAGTACTTC.

The chain recombines TRBV4-3 with TRBJ2-6, with D hard to call. V lost 0 bases and J 0 bases, leaving 12 bases between the germline ends. Germline CDR1 and CDR2: LGHNA and YSLEER. The CDR3 is 18 amino acids. CDR3 protein: CASSQDLPASSGANVLTF. The CDR3 DNA follows: TGCGCCAGCAGCCAAGATCTTCCAGCCAGCTCTGGGGCCAACGTCCTGACTTTC.

Ten or more counts support this clone. The chain combines TRBV10-3 with TRBJ1-1, with 7 bases fitting TRBD1. CDR1 is ENHRY, CDR2 SYGVKD, per germline. The CDR3 is 14 amino acids. V gave up 6 bases and J gave up 1 base; unmatched junction bases: 5. The CDR3 sequence: CAISADRENTEAFF. The CDR3 DNA reads TGTGCCATCAGCGCTGACAGGGAGAACACTGAAGCTTTCTTT.